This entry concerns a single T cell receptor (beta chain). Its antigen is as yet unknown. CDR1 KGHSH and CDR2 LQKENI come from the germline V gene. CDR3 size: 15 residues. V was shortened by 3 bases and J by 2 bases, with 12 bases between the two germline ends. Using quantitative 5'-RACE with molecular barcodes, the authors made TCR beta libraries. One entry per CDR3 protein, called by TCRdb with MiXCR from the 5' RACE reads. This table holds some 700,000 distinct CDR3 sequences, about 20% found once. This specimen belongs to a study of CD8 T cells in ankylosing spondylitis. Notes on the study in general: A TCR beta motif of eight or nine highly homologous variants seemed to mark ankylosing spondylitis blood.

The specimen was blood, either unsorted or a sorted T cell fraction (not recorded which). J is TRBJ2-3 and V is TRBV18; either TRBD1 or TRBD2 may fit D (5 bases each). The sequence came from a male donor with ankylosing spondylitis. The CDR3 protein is CASSPLGAITDTQYF. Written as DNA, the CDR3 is TGTGCCAGCTCACCTCTCGGGGCAATCACAGATACGCAGTATTTT. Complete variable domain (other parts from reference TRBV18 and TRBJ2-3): NAGVMQNPRHLVRRRGQEARLRCSPMKGHSHVYWYRQLPEEGLKFMVYLQKENIIDESGMPKERFSAEFPKEGPSILRIQQVVRGDSAAYFCASSPLGAITDTQYFGPGTRLTVL.